Listed below are T cell receptor beta chains from one sample, sequenced in a study of T cell responses to AZD1222 COVID-19 vaccine. Profiled with immunoSEQ multiplex PCR; TCRdb holds only in-frame clones, not every one. The sample has tens of thousands of clones, roughly 84% seen once. The sequenced sample was peripheral blood, obtained 28 days after the second AZD1222 dose. These receptors originate from an adult who received the AZD1222 COVID-19 vaccine. Each CDR3 is given with its conserved first and last residue.

v_gene	j_gene	CDR3aa
TRBV12-3/TRBV12-4	TRBJ2-5	CASSPTSGPTQYF
TRBV5-6	TRBJ1-2	CASSLTAYGYTF
TRBV12-3/TRBV12-4	TRBJ1-5	CASSYRGDQPQHF
TRBV11-3	TRBJ2-2	CASSLSPGTANTGELFF
TRBV6-1	TRBJ2-7	CASSERGAYEQYF
TRBV19	TRBJ2-2	CASTTTGLTNTGELFF
TRBV7-8	TRBJ1-2	CASSSTETAQLYGYTF
TRBV19	TRBJ1-1	CASRKLGGNTEAFF
TRBV28	TRBJ1-5	CASSPGWNQPQHF
TRBV5-1	TRBJ2-5	CASSPLGLAAQETQYF
TRBV6-5	TRBJ1-4	CASGQSRGREKLFF
TRBV14	TRBJ1-2	CASSQEPLWDGYTF
TRBV7-3	TRBJ1-1	CASSQQVNTEAFF
TRBV6-4	TRBJ1-1	CASSDSGRGNTEAFF
TRBV19	TRBJ1-1	CASSPLVGRIMNTEAFF
TRBV30	TRBJ2-1	CAWSVGSLLGGEQFF
TRBV7-2	TRBJ2-7	CASSFGRGATYEQYF
TRBV29-1	TRBJ1-2	CSVEDRNYGYTF